Each of the 32 T cell receptor beta chains below was sequenced from the same sample in a study of vaccination and CD4 T cells after COVID-19. Sequencing of DNA taken from cultured CD4+ T cells relied on the Oncomine TCR Beta short-read assay. MiXCR, applied by TCRdb to the PCR reads, yields one record per CDR3 protein. The sample holds 10,000 to 15,000 distinct CDR3 sequences, 40% to 50% seen once. Regarding treatment: roughly nine-day PBMC culture with coronavirus spike peptide pools or control peptides (ViraFEST assay). These receptors' antigens are unknown. What was sequenced was CD4+ T cells from blood, cultured in vitro. The origin of the receptors is a human donor who had recovered from COVID-19.

This clonotype was seen a few times. CDR3: CATSPRNNEQFF. The CDR3 bases are TGTGCCACCAGCCCAAGAAACAATGAGCAGTTCTTC. V is TRBV15 and J is TRBJ2-1; D is uncertain. Germline-derived CDR1 and CDR2 are LNHNV and YYDKDF (reference sequence). V lost 5 bases and J lost 5, with 7 bases in between. The CDR3 runs to 12 residues. Complete variable domain (other parts from reference TRBV15 and TRBJ2-1): DAMVIQNPRYQVTQFGKPVTLSCSQTLNHNVMYWYQQKSSQAPKLLFHYYDKDFNNEADTPDNFQSRRPNTSFCFLDIRSPGLGDTAMYLCATSPRNNEQFFGPGTRLTVL.

This clonotype was seen a handful of times. The genes are TRBV12-3 or TRBV12-4 and TRBJ2-5; D may be TRBD1 or TRBD2 (5 bases each). V lost 6 bases and J 3 bases, leaving 17 bases between the germline ends. The CDR3 covers 15 residues. CDR3 protein: CASSFFGTPKETQYF. The CDR3 DNA reads as TGTGCCAGCAGCTTTTTCGGGACCCCTAAAGAGACCCAGTACTTC.

The gene calls are TRBV7-9 and TRBJ2-6, with 11 bases lining up with TRBD1. In germline, CDR1 is SEHNR, CDR2 FQNEAQ (reference sequence). This CDR3 is built from 18 residues. The junction had 7 bases not matched to a gene; V was cut back by 5 bases and J by 1 base. The CDR3 region is CASSRVRDRGSGANVLTF. The CDR3 DNA follows: TGTGCCAGCAGCCGGGTTCGGGACAGGGGGTCTGGGGCCAACGTCCTGACTTTC.

The rearrangement joins TRBV6-1 to TRBJ2-2, with 11 bases fitting TRBD2. The V gene's germline CDR1 is MNHNS and CDR2 SASEGT. V trimming: 6 bases; J trimming: 4 bases; junction bases outside the gene matches: 13. CDR3 length: 18 amino acids. CDR3 nucleotide sequence: TGTGCCAGCAGCAATATAGCGGGAGGGCCACGTGGCACCGGGGAGCTGTTTTTT. Protein sequence: CASSNIAGGPRGTGELFF.

The V gene is TRBV11-2, the J gene TRBJ2-5, with D perhaps matching TRBD2 (7 bases). This CDR3 comprises 16 residues. CDR1 and CDR2 (germline): SGHAT, FQNNGV. The V gene lost 1 base and the J gene lost 5 bases, with 17 bases spanning the gap. CDR3 coding DNA: TGTGCCAGCAGCTTAGGGGCGGGGGCGCCGGGGGAGACCCAGTACTTC. Its protein product is CASSLGAGAPGETQYF.

This chain connects TRBV6-2 or TRBV6-3 to TRBJ2-2, with 7 positions matching TRBD1. The V and J ends lost 7 bases and 3 bases, in that order; junction bases with no gene match: 2. This CDR3 spans 13 amino acids. Germline V lookup: CDR1 MNHEY, CDR2 SVGEGT. CDR3 loop: CASNRGHTGELFF. In nucleotides, the CDR3 is TGTGCCAGCAATAGGGGGCACACCGGGGAGCTGTTTTTT.

Only one count was recorded for this clonotype. This chain uses TRBV2 with TRBJ2-7; D is unclear. This CDR3 comprises 11 residues. V was shortened by 4 bases and J by 7 bases, with 8 bases between the two germline ends. Germline lookup yields CDR1 SNHLY and CDR2 FYNNEI. DNA for the CDR3: TGTGCCAGCAGTGGTCCGTTTGAGCAGTACTTC. The encoded protein is CASSGPFEQYF.

V gene TRBV3-1 combines with J gene TRBJ2-3, with 7 positions matching TRBD2. The germline gives CDR1 LGHDT, CDR2 YNNKEL (reference sequence). V lost 1 base to trimming and J lost 5 bases; unmatched junction nucleotides: 9. The CDR3 runs 16 residues. The CDR3 is CASSQGPAGHGDTQYF. CDR3 coding DNA: TGTGCCAGCAGCCAAGGTCCAGCGGGGCACGGAGATACGCAGTATTTT.

The chain recombines TRBV11-3 with TRBJ2-1; 16 nucleotides line up with TRBD2. The V gene end was trimmed by 5 bases and the J gene end by 8 bases; junction bases not matched to a gene: 6. The CDR3 is made up of 16 amino acids. Per the germline V gene, CDR1 is SGHNT and CDR2 is YENEEA. The CDR3 nucleotides read TGTGCCAGCAGCCTCGGGACTAGCGGGAGGGCCGATGAGCAGTTCTTC. The encoded protein is CASSLGTSGRADEQFF.

V is TRBV19 and J is TRBJ2-1, with no clear D. CDR3 length: 16 amino acids. Trimming shortened V by 3 bases and J by 0 bases, and 12 bases separated the two germline ends. Germline-derived CDR1 and CDR2 are LNHDA and SQIVND (reference sequence). CDR3 sequence reads: CASSILDMSSYNEQFF. The DNA for the CDR3 is TGTGCCAGTAGTATCCTCGACATGAGCTCCTACAATGAGCAGTTCTTC.

The rearrangement uses TRBV5-8 and TRBJ2-7, with a tentative D call TRBD2 (7 bases). The V and J ends lost 1 base and 6 bases respectively, with 20 bases between them. The CDR3 length is 16 residues. Germline values: CDR1 SGHTS, CDR2 YDEGEE. CDR3 sequence (DNA): TGTGCCAGCAGCTTGCGGCGCGCGGGGGCGCTGGGCGAGCAGTACTTC. Translated, it gives CASSLRRAGALGEQYF.

The chain links TRBV20-1 to TRBJ1-6; D is undetermined. With 3 bases removed from V and 0 bases from J, the gap between germline ends came to 9 bases. The CDR3 runs 15 residues. CDR1 DFQATT and CDR2 SNEGSKA come from the germline V gene (reference sequence). CDR3 sequence: CSARSVLSYNSPLHF. CDR3 sequence (DNA): TGCAGTGCTAGGTCCGTCCTCTCCTATAATTCACCCCTCCACTTT.

This chain joins TRBV11-2 and TRBJ2-2, with 11 bases matching TRBD2. This CDR3 is built from 15 residues. Germline values: CDR1 SGHAT, CDR2 FQNNGV. Trimming at V came to 6 bases and at J to 5 bases, leaving 5 bases not matched to a gene. CDR3 in DNA: TGTGCCAGCAGTTCGGGACTAGCGGTTACCGGGGAGCTGTTTTTT. It specifies CASSSGLAVTGELFF.

This clonotype was seen a few times. V is TRBV5-4 and J is TRBJ1-2, with TRBD1 matching 9 bases. Germline V gives CDR1 SGHNT, CDR2 YYREEE (reference sequence). CDR3 length: 15 residues. V shed 4 bases, J shed 7 bases, and the junction held 11 bases outside the gene matches. For the CDR3, the DNA is TGTGCCAGCAGCACCCCGGGGACAGGGCTTCGTGGCTACACCTTC. Protein sequence: CASSTPGTGLRGYTF.

This clonotype was counted between two and nine times. The V and J genes are TRBV6-1 and TRBJ1-4; the D is unclear. CDR1 MNHNS and CDR2 SASEGT come from the germline V gene. V was pared by 1 base and J by 8 bases, with 5 bases between. The CDR3 is 12 residues long. CDR3 nucleotide sequence: TGTGCCAGCAGTGAAGTAGGGGAAAAACTGTTTTTT. Protein sequence: CASSEVGEKLFF.

Here the CDR3 reads CASSAQVPNYGYTF. The CDR3 region has the DNA TGTGCCAGCAGTGCCCAGGTTCCTAACTATGGCTACACCTTC. The chain is built from TRBV25-1 and TRBJ1-2; D gene uncertain. The CDR3 contains 14 residues. V dropped 4 bases and J dropped 0 bases, with 9 bases sitting between them. The germline gives CDR1 MGHDK, CDR2 SYGVNS.

This clonotype was counted between two and nine times. The chain has TRBV20-1 and TRBJ2-3, with 11 bases aligning to TRBD2. V trimming: 1 base; J trimming: 2 bases; junction bases outside the gene matches: 5. Per germline, CDR1 DFQATT and CDR2 SNEGSKA (reference sequence). This CDR3 contains 16 residues. The CDR3 spells CSARAVTSGNTDTQYF. The CDR3 nucleotides are TGCAGTGCTAGAGCCGTGACTAGCGGGAACACAGATACGCAGTATTTT.

Judged by abundance, this clonotype is large (0.1 to 1%). The rearrangement links TRBV2 to TRBJ2-1; 7 nucleotides match TRBD2. The CDR3 has 16 amino acids. The germline V gene encodes CDR1 SNHLY and CDR2 FYNNEI. V trimming: 3 bases; J trimming: 5 bases; junction bases outside the gene matches: 10. The CDR3 here is CASSDSGGSRDNEQFF. The CDR3 DNA reads as TGTGCCAGCAGTGATTCCGGCGGGAGTAGAGACAATGAGCAGTTCTTC.

This clonotype was seen more than once but under ten times. This chain joins TRBV5-8 and TRBJ1-2; D may be TRBD1 (6 bases). The CDR3 has 13 residues. The V gene's germline CDR1 is SGHTS and CDR2 YDEGEE. V was shortened by 0 bases and J by 8 bases, with 11 bases between the two germline ends. This CDR3 reads CASSLAGGEGYTF. The CDR3 region has the DNA TGTGCCAGCAGCTTGGCTGGGGGCGAGGGCTACACCTTC.

The chain has TRBV24-1 and TRBJ1-1, with a possible D match to TRBD1 (5 bases). Germline V gene lookup returns CDR1 KGHDR and CDR2 SFDVKD. The CDR3 contains 13 residues. Deletions cut 4 bases from V and 9 bases from J, with 14 bases between. The CDR3 sequence is CATSEQGTWKAFF. CDR3 DNA: TGTGCCACCAGTGAGCAGGGAACATGGAAAGCTTTCTTT.

DNA of the CDR3: TGCAGTGTAATCGCGGGAGGCGATTACAATGAGCAGTTCTTC. Its protein is CSVIAGGDYNEQFF. V gene TRBV20-1 combines with J gene TRBJ2-1; TRBD2 aligns across 8 bases. CDR1 is DFQATT and CDR2 is SNEGSKA in the germline V gene (reference sequence). V lost 7 bases, J lost 4 bases, and 9 bases stayed unmatched. CDR3 length: 14 residues.

This clonotype was detected a few times. The J gene is TRBJ1-5, the V gene TRBV19; TRBD1 matches 7 bases. This CDR3 is built from 13 residues. V dropped 6 bases and J dropped 4; count of bases not matched to a gene: 3. Germline V CDR1 and CDR2: LNHDA, SQIVND (reference sequence). The CDR3 bases are TGTGCCAGTAGCACACAGGGGAATCAGCCCCAGCATTTT. Translated: CASSTQGNQPQHF.

This clonotype was counted only a few times. The chain is built from TRBV7-2 and TRBJ2-1, with TRBD2 as a possible D gene (5 bases). Trimming shortened V by 7 bases and J by 8 bases, and 15 bases separated the two germline ends. In germline, CDR1 is SGHTA, CDR2 FQGNSA. The CDR3 is 13 residues long. CDR3: CASKVTSTDEQFF. The CDR3 bases are TGTGCCAGCAAAGTCACTAGTACCGATGAGCAGTTCTTC.

The rearrangement joins TRBV11-3 to TRBJ1-1; D unclear. CDR3 length: 12 residues. Germline CDR1 is SGHNT and CDR2 is YENEEA. The V gene lost 5 bases and the J gene lost 2 bases, with 6 bases spanning the gap. CDR3 coding DNA: TGTGCCAGCAGCGGACGTAACACTGAAGCTTTCTTT. This codes for CASSGRNTEAFF.

This clonotype showed up just a few times. The chain employs TRBV6-4 and TRBJ2-2; D is uncertain. Trimming removed 0 bases at V and 3 bases at J, with 2 bases between. The CDR3 runs 13 residues. Germline CDR1 and CDR2: MRHNA and SNTAGT. CDR3 protein: CASSDSDTGELFF. CDR3 DNA: TGTGCCAGCAGTGACTCCGACACCGGGGAGCTGTTTTTT.

The rearrangement links TRBV2 to TRBJ2-2; D may be TRBD1 (5 bases). CDR3 size: 13 residues. The V and J ends lost 6 bases and 6 bases respectively, with 11 bases between them. Germline-derived CDR1 and CDR2 are SNHLY and FYNNEI. CDR3 coding DNA: TGTGCCAGCAGAGCCAGGGCTCCCGGGGAGCTGTTTTTT. Its translation: CASRARAPGELFF.

The rearrangement links TRBV20-1 to TRBJ2-3, with TRBD2 matching 14 bases. There are 18 residues in the CDR3. Germline CDR1 is DFQATT and CDR2 is SNEGSKA (reference sequence). The CDR3 DNA follows: TGCGCGGTTAAGACTAGCGGGAGGGGAGGCAGCGGCACAGATACGCAGTATTTT. Translation: CAVKTSGRGGSGTDTQYF.

In this sample, this clonotype is medium-sized. The rearrangement links TRBV9 to TRBJ2-1; D ambiguous. Trimming left V 0 bases short and J 0 bases short, with 10 bases between. The CDR3 runs to 16 residues. Germline values: CDR1 SGDLS, CDR2 YYNGEE. The CDR3: CASSVESDPSYNEQFF. The CDR3, as DNA: TGTGCCAGCAGCGTAGAATCGGATCCCTCCTACAATGAGCAGTTCTTC.

This clonotype was counted only a few times. The V call is TRBV7-2, the J call TRBJ2-1; the match to TRBD2 covers 15 bases. CDR1 is SGHTA, CDR2 FQGNSA, per germline. The junction had 0 bases not matched to a gene; V was cut back by 0 bases and J by 6 bases. The CDR3 length is 16 residues. The CDR3 nucleotides are TGTGCCAGCAGCTTAGCGGGACTAGCGGGAGGCAATGAGCAGTTCTTC. Residues: CASSLAGLAGGNEQFF. The variable domain in full, with the rest retrieved from reference TRBV7-2 and TRBJ2-1, is GAGVSQSPSNKVTEKGKDVELRCDPISGHTALYWYRQSLGQGLEFLIYFQGNSAPDKSGLPSDRFSAERTGGSVSTLTIQRTQQEDSAVYLCASSLAGLAGGNEQFFGPGTRLTVL.

The chain combines TRBV20-1 with TRBJ2-4; D not certain. Trimming left V 6 bases short and J 3 bases short, with 15 bases between. Germline CDR1 and CDR2: DFQATT and SNEGSKA (reference sequence). This CDR3 is built from 14 residues. The CDR3 DNA reads as TGCAGTGCGGACCGAAGTTTGCTCAAAAACATTCAGTACTTC. This sequence encodes CSADRSLLKNIQYF.

The rearrangement joins TRBV19 to TRBJ1-4; perhaps TRBD1 as D (6 bases). V was pared by 5 bases and J by 5 bases, with 9 bases between. The CDR3 has 13 residues. Looked up from germline, CDR1 is LNHDA and CDR2 is SQIVND (reference sequence). CDR3 in amino acids: CASSWQGNEKLFF. The CDR3 DNA follows: TGTGCCAGTAGTTGGCAGGGGAATGAAAAACTGTTTTTT.

The CDR3 is CASSYSRTDNTEAFF. CDR3 nucleotide sequence: TGTGCCAGCAGTTATTCCAGGACAGACAACACTGAAGCTTTCTTT. This chain connects TRBV6-2 or TRBV6-3 to TRBJ1-1; a weak D match, TRBD1 (6 bases). Per germline, CDR1 MNHEY and CDR2 SVGEGT. V was pared by 3 bases and J by 2 bases, with 13 bases between. CDR3 length equals 15 residues.